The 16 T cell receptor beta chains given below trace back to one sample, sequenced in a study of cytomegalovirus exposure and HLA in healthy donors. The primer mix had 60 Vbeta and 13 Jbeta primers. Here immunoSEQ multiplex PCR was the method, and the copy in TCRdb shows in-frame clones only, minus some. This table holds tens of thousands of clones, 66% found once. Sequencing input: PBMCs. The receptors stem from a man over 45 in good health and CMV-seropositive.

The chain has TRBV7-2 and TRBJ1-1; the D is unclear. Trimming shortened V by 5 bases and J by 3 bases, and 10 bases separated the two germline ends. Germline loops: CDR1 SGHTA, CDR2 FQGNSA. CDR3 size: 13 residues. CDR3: CASSEGIHTEAFF. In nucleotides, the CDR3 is TGTGCCAGCAGCGAGGGAATCCACACTGAAGCTTTCTTT.

This CDR3 is CASSRDRGNTEAFF. The CDR3 DNA follows: TGCGCCAGCAGCCGCGACAGGGGGAACACTGAAGCTTTCTTT. V and J are TRBV4-1 and TRBJ1-1; TRBD1 matches at 8 bases. The junction had 2 bases not matched to a gene; V was cut back by 4 bases and J by 1 base. There are 14 residues in the CDR3. In germline, CDR1 is MGHRA, CDR2 YSYEKL.

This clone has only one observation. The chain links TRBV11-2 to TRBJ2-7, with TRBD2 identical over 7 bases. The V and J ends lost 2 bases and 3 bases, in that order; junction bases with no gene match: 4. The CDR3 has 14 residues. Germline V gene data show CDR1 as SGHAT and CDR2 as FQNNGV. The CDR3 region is CASSLQAGVYEQYF. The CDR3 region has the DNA TGTGCCAGCAGCTTACAGGCGGGGGTCTACGAGCAGTACTTC.

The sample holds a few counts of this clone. In DNA, the CDR3 is TGCGCCAGCAGCCAAGATGGAGTACCGGGACAGGGGACCCAGTACTTC. Its protein is CASSQDGVPGQGTQYF. The J gene is TRBJ2-5, the V gene TRBV4-1, with 9 bases that match TRBD1. V gave up 0 bases and J gave up 7 bases; unmatched junction bases: 9. The CDR3 loop spans 16 amino acids. Germline lookup yields CDR1 MGHRA and CDR2 YSYEKL.

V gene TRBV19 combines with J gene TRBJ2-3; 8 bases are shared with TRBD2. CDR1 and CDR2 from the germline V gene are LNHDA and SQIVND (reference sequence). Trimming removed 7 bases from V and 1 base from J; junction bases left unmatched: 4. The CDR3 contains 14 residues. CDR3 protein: CASIGSGGTDTQYF. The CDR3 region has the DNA TGTGCCAGTATCGGTAGCGGGGGCACAGATACGCAGTATTTT.

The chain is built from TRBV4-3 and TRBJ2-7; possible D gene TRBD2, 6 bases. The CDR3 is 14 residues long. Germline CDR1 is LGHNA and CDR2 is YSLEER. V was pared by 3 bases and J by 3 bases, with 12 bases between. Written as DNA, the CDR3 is TGCGCCAGCAGCCAGTCGGGACTGTACTACGAGCAGTACTTC. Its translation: CASSQSGLYYEQYF.

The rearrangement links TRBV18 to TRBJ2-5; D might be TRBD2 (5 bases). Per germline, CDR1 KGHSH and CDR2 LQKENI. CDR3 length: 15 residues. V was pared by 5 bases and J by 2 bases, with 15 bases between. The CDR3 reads CASSSGSGPQETQYF. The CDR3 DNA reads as TGTGCCAGCTCATCGGGGTCAGGCCCTCAAGAGACCCAGTACTTC.

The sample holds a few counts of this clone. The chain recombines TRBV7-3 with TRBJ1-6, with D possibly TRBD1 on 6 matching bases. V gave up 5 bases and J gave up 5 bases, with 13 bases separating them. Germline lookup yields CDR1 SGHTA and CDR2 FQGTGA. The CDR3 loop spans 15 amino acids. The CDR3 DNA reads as TGTGCCAGCAGCCTAGCGGGGGCGGATAATTCACCCCTCCACTTT. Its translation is CASSLAGADNSPLHF.

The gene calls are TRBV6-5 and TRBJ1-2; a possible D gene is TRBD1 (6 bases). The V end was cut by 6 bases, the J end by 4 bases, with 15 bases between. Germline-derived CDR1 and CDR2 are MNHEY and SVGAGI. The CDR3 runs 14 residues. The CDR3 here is CASRSPGGAYGYTF. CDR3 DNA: TGTGCCAGCAGGTCCCCCGGGGGGGCCTATGGCTACACCTTC.

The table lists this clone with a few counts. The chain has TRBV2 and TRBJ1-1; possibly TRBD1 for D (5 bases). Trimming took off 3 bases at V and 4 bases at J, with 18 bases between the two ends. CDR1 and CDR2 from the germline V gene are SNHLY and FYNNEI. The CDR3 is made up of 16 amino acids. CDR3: CASSDIGPGGGTEAFF. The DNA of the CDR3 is TGTGCCAGCAGTGATATAGGCCCCGGGGGAGGCACTGAAGCTTTCTTT.

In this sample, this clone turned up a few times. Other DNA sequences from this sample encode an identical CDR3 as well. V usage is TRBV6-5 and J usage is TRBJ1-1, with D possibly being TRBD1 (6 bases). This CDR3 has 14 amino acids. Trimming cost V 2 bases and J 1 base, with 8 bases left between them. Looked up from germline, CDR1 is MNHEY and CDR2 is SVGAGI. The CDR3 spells CASSYGGANTEAFF. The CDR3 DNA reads TGTGCCAGCAGTTACGGGGGGGCGAACACTGAAGCTTTCTTT.

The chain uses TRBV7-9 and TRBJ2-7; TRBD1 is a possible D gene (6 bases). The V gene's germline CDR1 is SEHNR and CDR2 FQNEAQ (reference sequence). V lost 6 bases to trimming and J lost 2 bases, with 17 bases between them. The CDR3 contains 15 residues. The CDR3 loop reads CASSYGQTGTYEQYF. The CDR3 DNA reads TGTGCCAGCAGTTACGGACAGACTGGGACCTACGAGCAGTACTTC.

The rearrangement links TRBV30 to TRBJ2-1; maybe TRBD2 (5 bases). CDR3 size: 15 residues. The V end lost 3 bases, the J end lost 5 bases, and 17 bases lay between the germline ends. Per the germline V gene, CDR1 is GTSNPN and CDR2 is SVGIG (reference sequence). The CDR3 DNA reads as TGTGCCTGGAGACCTTCACCGGGAAGCAACAATGAGCAGTTCTTC. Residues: CAWRPSPGSNNEQFF.

CDR3 amino acids: CASSPPAWEGVNTEAFF. CDR3 bases: TGTGCCAGCAGCCCCCCGGCGTGGGAGGGGGTGAACACTGAAGCTTTCTTT. This chain joins TRBV11-3 and TRBJ1-1; D may be TRBD1 (6 bases). Germline CDR1 reads SGHNT; CDR2 reads YENEEA. The length of the CDR3 is 17 residues. Deletions cut 5 bases from V and 0 bases from J, with 19 bases between.

CDR3 coding DNA: TGTGCCAGCAGCCAAGAGAGACAGGGTCCCTACGAGCAGTACTTC. This encodes CASSQERQGPYEQYF. The chain recombines TRBV4-2 with TRBJ2-7; 7 nucleotides agree with TRBD1. The germline V gene has CDR1 LGHNA and CDR2 YNFKEQ. J lost 2 bases, V lost 0 bases, and 4 bases had no gene match. This CDR3 has 15 residues.

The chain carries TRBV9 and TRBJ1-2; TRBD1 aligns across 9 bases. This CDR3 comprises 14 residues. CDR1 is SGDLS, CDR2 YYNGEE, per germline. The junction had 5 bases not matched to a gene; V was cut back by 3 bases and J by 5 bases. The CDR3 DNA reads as TGTGCCAGCAGCGGTGACGGGACAGGGTATGGCTACACCTTC. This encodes CASSGDGTGYGYTF.